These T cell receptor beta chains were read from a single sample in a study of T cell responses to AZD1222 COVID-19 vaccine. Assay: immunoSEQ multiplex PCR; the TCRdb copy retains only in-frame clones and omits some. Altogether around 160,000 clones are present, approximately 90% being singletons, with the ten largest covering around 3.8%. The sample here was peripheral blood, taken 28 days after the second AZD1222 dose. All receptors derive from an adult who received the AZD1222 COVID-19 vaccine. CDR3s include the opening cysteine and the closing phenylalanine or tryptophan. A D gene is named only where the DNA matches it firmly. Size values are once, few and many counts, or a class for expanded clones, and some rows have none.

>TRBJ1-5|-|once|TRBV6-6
TGTGCCAGCACTACGTCGGGGAGTAGCAATCAGCCCCAGCATTTT
CASTTSGSSNQPQHF
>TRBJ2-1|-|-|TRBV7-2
TGTGCCACCAGCGGTTACTCTTACAATGAGCAGTTCTTC
CATSGYSYNEQFF
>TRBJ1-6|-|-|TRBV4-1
TGCGCCAGCAGCCAAGAGGGGGACCAGGTTTCACCCCTCCACTTT
CASSQEGDQVSPLHF
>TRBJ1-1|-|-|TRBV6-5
TGTGCCAGCAGTTACTCGAAGCAGAATGAAGCTTTCTTT
CASSYSKQNEAFF
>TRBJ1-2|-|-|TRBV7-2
TGTGCCAGCAGCTTAGAACAGGCTTCTAACTATGGCTACACCTTC
CASSLEQASNYGYTF
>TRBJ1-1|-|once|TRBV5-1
TGCGCCAGCAGCTTGCTGCCCGGGGGAGTGACTGAAGCTTTCTTT
CASSLLPGGVTEAFF
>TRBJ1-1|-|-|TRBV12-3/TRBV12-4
TGTGCCAGCAGTTCCCCCACTGAAGCTTTCTTT
CASSSPTEAFF
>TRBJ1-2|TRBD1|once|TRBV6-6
TGTGCCAGCAGTGCCAGGGGGCATGGCTACACCTTC
CASSARGHGYTF
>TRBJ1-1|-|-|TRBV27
TGTGCCAGCAGTTTACGTGAGGGACCGGGCACTGAAGCTTTCTTT
CASSLREGPGTEAFF
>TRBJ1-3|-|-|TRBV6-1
TGTGCCAGCGGTGAAGATGGGGATACCATATATTTT
CASGEDGDTIYF
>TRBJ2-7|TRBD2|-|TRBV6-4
TGTGCCATCCCCGTTTGGTGTCGGACTAGGGTAGCTTGGGAGCAGTACTTC
CAIPVWCRTRVAWEQYF
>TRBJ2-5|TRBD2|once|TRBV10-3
TGTGCCACCACCCAGCGGGGGGCACTCCAAGAGACCCAGTACTTC
CATTQRGALQETQYF
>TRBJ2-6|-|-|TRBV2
TGTGCCAGCAGTGGGCAGGGTCTACTAGGGGGGGCCAACGTCCTGACTTTC
CASSGQGLLGGANVLTF
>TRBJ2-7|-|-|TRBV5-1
TGCGCCAGCATGACAGATCAAAGGGGCGAGCAGTACTTC
CASMTDQRGEQYF
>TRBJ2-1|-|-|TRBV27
TGTGCCAGCAGCCCGCCGTCGGGGGATGGTCTGTTCTTC
CASSPPSGDGLFF
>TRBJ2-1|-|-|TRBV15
TGTGCCACCAGCAGAGATCTGGGCCAGAACAATGAGCAGTTCTTC
CATSRDLGQNNEQFF
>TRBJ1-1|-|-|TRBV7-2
TGTGCCAGCAGCTTAGTACAGGAAACTGAAGCTTTCTTT
CASSLVQETEAFF
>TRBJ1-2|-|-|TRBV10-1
TGCGCCAGCAGTGAGCGGTCCTTGAGTACCCGACCCAGCTATGGCTACACCTTC
CASSERSLSTRPSYGYTF
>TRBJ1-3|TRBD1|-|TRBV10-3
TGTGCCATTCACCCCGGGACAGTTGATAACACCATATATTTT
CAIHPGTVDNTIYF
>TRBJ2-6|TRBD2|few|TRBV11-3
TGTGCCAGCAGCTCAATTGGACTAGCGGGGGGTTTAGGGGCCAACGTCCTGACTTTC
CASSSIGLAGGLGANVLTF
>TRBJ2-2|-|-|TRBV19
TGTGCCAGTAGTATCGGCACCGGGGAGCTGTTTTTT
CASSIGTGELFF
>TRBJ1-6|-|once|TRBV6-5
TGTGCCAGCAGGACGGTCTATAATTCACCCCTCCACTTT
CASRTVYNSPLHF
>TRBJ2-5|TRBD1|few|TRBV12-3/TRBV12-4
TGTGCCAGCAGTTTGGGACAGAAAGAGACCCAGTACTTC
CASSLGQKETQYF
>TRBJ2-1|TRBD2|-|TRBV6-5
TGTGCCACTTTAGCGGGGGGATACAATGAGCAGTTCTTC
CATLAGGYNEQFF
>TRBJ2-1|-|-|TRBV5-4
TGTGCCAGCAGCTTGGCGGCCTATTTTGGTGAGCAGTTCTTC
CASSLAAYFGEQFF
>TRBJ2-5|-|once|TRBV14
TGTGCCAGCAGCCAAGTTCGGGGTGAGACCCAGTACTTC
CASSQVRGETQYF
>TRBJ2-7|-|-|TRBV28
TGTGCCAGCAGTTCCCTTTCGGGACCCCCCTACGAGCAGTACTTC
CASSSLSGPPYEQYF
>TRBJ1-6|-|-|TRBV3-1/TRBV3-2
TGTGCCAGCAGCCAAGATCATAAGGGCTATAATTCACCCCTCCACTTT
CASSQDHKGYNSPLHF
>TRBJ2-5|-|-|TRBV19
TGTGCCAGTAGTATAGAAGGAGTCCTTGGTGTGAGAGAGACCCAGTACTTC
CASSIEGVLGVRETQYF
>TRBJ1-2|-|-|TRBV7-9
TGTGCGCTAAAACCCGGCACTGCGGGTAAAGGCTATGGCTACACCTTC
CALKPGTAGKGYGYTF
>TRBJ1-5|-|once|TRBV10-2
TGCGCCAGCAGTGAGTCGGGGGGATTCTATCAGCCCCAGCATTTT
CASSESGGFYQPQHF
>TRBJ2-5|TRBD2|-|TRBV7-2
TGTGCCAGCAGCTTTCGACCTCGACTAGCGGGGGGGGAGACCCAGTACTTC
CASSFRPRLAGGETQYF
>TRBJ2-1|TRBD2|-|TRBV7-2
TGTGCCAGCGTTAGGGGCGGGGGCTCCTACAATGAGCAGTTCTTC
CASVRGGGSYNEQFF
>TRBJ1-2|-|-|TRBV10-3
TGTGCCATCAGGGGGGAACAGGGAATTAACTATGGCTACACCTTC
CAIRGEQGINYGYTF
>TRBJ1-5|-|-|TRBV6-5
TGTGCCAGCATCCCCCTCTATAGCAATCAGCCCCAGCATTTT
CASIPLYSNQPQHF
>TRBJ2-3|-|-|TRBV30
TGTGCCTGGAGTACCGCGCGCGCAGATACGCAGTATTTT
CAWSTARADTQYF
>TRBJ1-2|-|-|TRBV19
TGTGCCAGTAGTATAGACGCAGAGTATGGCTACACCTTC
CASSIDAEYGYTF
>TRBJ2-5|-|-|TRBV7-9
TGTGCCAGCAGCTTAGATCTTGGGGGGACGTGGGAGACCCAGTACTTC
CASSLDLGGTWETQYF
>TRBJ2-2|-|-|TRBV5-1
TGCGCCAGCAGCTTGGCCGGGGGCACCGGGGAGCTGTTTTTT
CASSLAGGTGELFF
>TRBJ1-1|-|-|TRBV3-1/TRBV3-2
TGTGCCAGCAGCCAAACTAAGAACACTGAAGCTTTCTTT
CASSQTKNTEAFF
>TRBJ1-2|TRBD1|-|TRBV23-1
TGCGCCAGCAGAATTAAGACAGGGGATGTTGTGGGTGACTATGGCTACACCTTC
CASRIKTGDVVGDYGYTF
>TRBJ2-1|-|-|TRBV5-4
TGTGCCAGCAGCTTGGAAGGCAACCCCGCCTACAATGAGCAGTTCTTC
CASSLEGNPAYNEQFF
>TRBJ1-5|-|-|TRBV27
TGTGCCAGCAGGGCCCGCGGGCAGCCCCAGCATTTT
CASRARGQPQHF
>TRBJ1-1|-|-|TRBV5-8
TGTGCCAGCAGCTTGGCAGGGAGGCAAGCTTTCTTT
CASSLAGRQAFF
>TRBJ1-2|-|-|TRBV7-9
TGTGCCAGCAGCTTAGACCCGGGCCTCGGCTATGGCTACACCTTC
CASSLDPGLGYGYTF
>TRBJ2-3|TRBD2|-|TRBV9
TGTGCCAGCAGCGCAGGGACTAGCGGGAAAGGTTATGGAGATACGCAGTATTTT
CASSAGTSGKGYGDTQYF